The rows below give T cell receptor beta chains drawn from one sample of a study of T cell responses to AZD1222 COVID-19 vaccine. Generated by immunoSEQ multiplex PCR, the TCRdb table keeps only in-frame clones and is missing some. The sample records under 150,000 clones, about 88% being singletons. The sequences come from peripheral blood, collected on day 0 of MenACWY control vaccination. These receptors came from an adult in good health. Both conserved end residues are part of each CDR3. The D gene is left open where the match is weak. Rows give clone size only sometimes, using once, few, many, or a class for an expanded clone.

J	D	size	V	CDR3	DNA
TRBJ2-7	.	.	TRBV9	CASSVDHRVGYEQYF	TGTGCCAGCAGCGTAGACCACAGGGTAGGTTACGAGCAGTACTTC
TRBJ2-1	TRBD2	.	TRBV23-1	CASFLQRDIYNEQFF	TGCGCCAGCTTTTTACAGCGGGATATTTACAATGAGCAGTTCTTC
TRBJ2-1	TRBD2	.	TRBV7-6	CASSLWSGGASGNEQFF	TGTGCCAGCAGCTTATGGTCGGGGGGGGCTAGCGGGAATGAGCAGTTCTTC
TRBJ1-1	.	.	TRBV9	CASSVYPSDTEAFF	TGTGCCAGCAGCGTATACCCGTCGGACACTGAAGCTTTCTTT
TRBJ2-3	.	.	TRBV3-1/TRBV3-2	CASSQPSSTDTQYF	TGTGCCAGCAGCCAACCAAGCAGCACAGATACGCAGTATTTT
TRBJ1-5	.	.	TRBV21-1	CASSTLDSTVQPQHF	TGTGCCAGCAGCACCCTGGACAGTACAGTTCAGCCCCAGCATTTT
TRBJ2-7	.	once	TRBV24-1	CATSDSSQGGEQYF	TGTGCCACCAGCGACTCCTCCCAAGGGGGCGAGCAGTACTTC
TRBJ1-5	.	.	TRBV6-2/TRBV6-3	CASSYSGIRNQPQHF	TGTGCCAGCAGTTACTCTGGGATTCGCAATCAGCCCCAGCATTTT
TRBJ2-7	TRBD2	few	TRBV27	CASSLGTSGREYF	TGTGCCAGCAGTCTCGGGACTAGCGGGAGAGAGTACTTC
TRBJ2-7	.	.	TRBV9	CASSPAGGTSSYEQYF	TGTGCCAGCAGCCCCGCCGGCGGTACCAGCTCCTACGAGCAGTACTTC
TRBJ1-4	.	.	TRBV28	CASSLGFGGKLFF	TGTGCCAGCAGTTTGGGGTTTGGGGGAAAACTGTTTTTT
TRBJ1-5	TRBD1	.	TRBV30	CAWSSRETGIKNQPQHF	TGTGCCTGGAGCTCACGAGAGACAGGGATTAAGAATCAGCCCCAGCATTTT
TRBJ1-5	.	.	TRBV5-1	CASSSGSVGQPQHF	TGCGCCAGCAGCTCCGGTTCAGTAGGTCAGCCCCAGCATTTT
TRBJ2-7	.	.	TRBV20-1	CSARVTYEQYF	TGCAGTGCCCGAGTAACCTACGAGCAGTACTTC
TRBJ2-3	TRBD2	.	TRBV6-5	CASSYLAGLTDTQYF	TGTGCCAGCAGTTACCTAGCGGGACTCACAGATACGCAGTATTTT
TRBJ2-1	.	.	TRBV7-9	CASSRYDEQFF	TGTGCCAGCAGCCGGTACGATGAGCAGTTCTTC
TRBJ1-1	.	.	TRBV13	CASSLVTVRLAFF	TGTGCCAGCAGCTTAGTAACAGTACGCTTGGCTTTCTTT
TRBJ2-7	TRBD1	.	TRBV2	CASRGIDRVYEQYF	TGTGCCAGCAGAGGTATTGACAGGGTCTACGAGCAGTACTTC
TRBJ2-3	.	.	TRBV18	CASSPAGAGTDTQYF	TGTGCCAGCTCACCGGCGGGGGCTGGCACAGATACGCAGTATTTT
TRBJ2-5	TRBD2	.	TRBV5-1	CASSFKAGVQETQYF	TGCGCCAGCAGCTTTAAGGCGGGAGTCCAAGAGACCCAGTACTTC
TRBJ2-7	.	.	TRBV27	CASRSWKGFYEQYF	TGTGCCAGCAGAAGCTGGAAGGGGTTCTACGAGCAGTACTTC
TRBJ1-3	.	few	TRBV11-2	CASSLVRTVSSGNTIYF	TGTGCCAGCAGCTTAGTCCGGACGGTGAGCTCTGGAAACACCATATATTTT
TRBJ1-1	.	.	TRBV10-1	CASRRTVNTEAFF	TGCGCCAGCAGGCGGACGGTGAACACTGAAGCTTTCTTT
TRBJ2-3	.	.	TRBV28	CASSLGLILTDTQYF	TGTGCCAGCAGTCTAGGACTGATACTCACAGATACGCAGTATTTT
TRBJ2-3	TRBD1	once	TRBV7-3	CASSSYRGESTDTQYF	TGTGCCAGCAGCTCCTACAGGGGGGAAAGCACAGATACGCAGTATTTT
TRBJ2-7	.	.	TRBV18	CASSPPSGRGVYEQYF	TGTGCCAGCTCACCACCGTCGGGCAGGGGAGTCTACGAGCAGTACTTC
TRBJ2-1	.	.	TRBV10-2	CASSDRPQPWNEQFF	TGCGCCAGCAGCGACCGGCCCCAACCCTGGAATGAGCAGTTCTTC